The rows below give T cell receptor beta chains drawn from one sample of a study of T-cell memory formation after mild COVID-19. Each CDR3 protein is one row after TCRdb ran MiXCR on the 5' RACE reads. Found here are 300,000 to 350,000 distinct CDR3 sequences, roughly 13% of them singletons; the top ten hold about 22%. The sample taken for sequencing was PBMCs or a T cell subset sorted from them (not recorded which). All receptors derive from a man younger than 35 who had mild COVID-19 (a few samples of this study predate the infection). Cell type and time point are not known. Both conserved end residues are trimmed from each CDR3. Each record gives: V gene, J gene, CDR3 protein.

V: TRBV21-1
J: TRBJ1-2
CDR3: ASSTSHDVHGYT

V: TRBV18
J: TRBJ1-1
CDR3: ASSRTAVNTEAF

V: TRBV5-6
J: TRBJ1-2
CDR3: ASSPTARRALYT

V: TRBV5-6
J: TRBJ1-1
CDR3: ASSWRGGYTEAF

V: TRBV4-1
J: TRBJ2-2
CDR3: ASSNSLGLAENTGELF

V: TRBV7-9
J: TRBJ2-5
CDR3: ASSSGQGQGETQY

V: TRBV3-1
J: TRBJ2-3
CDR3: ASSQAGPGGVDTQY

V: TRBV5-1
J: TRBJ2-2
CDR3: ASSLRGPETGELF

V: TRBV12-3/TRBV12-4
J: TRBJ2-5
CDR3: ASSRMSETQY

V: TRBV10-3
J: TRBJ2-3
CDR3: AISESNGVGDTQY

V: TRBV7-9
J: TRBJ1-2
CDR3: ASSLEGTIPTLWLAYT

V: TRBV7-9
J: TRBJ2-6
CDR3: ARDRAGANVLT

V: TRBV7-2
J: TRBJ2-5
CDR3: ASSLAGVQETQY

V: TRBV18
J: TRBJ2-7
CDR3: ASSPQTYEQY

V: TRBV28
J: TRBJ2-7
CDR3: ASSPPDGSREQY

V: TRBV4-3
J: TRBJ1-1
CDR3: ASSQGSGLNTEAF

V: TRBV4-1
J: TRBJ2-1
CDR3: ASSQGQTGAREQF

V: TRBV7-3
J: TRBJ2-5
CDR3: ASSHRVQETQY

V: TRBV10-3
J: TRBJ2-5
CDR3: AISESTRGVVGTQY

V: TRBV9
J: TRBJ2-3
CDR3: ASSARGHFTDTQY

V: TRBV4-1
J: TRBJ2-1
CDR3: ASSQGQGTNEQF

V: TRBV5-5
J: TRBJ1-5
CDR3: ASSLVGVSNQPQH

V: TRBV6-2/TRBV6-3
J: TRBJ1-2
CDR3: ASSIEGNYGYT

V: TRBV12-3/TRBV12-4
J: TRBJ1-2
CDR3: ASSRTYQGHGYT

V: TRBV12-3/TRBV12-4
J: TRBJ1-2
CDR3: ASSLTLTGGVYGYT

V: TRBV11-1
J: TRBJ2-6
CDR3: ASRGEGANVLT

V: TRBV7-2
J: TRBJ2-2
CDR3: ASSQRSGGSGELF

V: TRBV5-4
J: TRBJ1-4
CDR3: ASSLQGASEKLF

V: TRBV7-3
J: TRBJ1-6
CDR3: ASSPGRYTEDSPLH

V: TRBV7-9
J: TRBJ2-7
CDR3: ASAQTYEQY

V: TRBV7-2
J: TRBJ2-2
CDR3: ASRNRGGTSRTGELF

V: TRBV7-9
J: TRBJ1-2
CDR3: ASSVGNLDGYT

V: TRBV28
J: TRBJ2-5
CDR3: ASTLSQGYSQETQY

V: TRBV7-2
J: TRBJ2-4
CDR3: ASSLEPQGHGIQY

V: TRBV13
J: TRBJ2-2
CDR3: ASSLTGYTGELF

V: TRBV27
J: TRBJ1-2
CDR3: ASSLNPLYGYT

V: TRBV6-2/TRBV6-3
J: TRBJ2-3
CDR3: ASNRDRVFTDTQY

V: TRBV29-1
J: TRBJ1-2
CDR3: SVSAGGPLNYGYT

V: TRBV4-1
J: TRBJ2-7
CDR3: ASSVNPLLGKREQY

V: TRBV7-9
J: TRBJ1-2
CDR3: ATRPPANYGYT

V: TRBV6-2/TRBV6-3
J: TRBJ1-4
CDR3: ASRYLEENEKLF

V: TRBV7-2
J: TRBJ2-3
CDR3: ASSPGVDEQY

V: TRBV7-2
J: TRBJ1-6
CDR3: ASSLGQVFRSPLH

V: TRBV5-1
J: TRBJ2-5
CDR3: ASSGGPTETQY

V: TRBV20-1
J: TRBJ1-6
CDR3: SAALPGQGNSPLH

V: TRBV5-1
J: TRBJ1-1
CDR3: ASSLTGANTEAF

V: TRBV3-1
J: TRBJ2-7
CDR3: ASSQVTEAPYEQY

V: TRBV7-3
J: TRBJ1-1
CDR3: ASSFKRRGRGTEAF

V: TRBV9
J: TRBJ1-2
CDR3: ASSVARTGNYGYT